This T cell receptor beta chain was sequenced for a study of blood T cell repertoires in COVID-19. Study background: Sites across the United States, Italy and Spain contributed samples from acute and convalescent COVID-19.

This clone was recorded once. The method was immunoSEQ multiplex PCR; TCRdb's version includes in-frame clones alone and lacks a portion of them. The data show around 130,000 clones, with roughly 80% seen just once and 12% held by the top ten. The CDR3 loop spans 15 amino acids. The germline V gene has CDR1 LNHDA and CDR2 SQIVND (reference sequence). The V segment lost 9 bases and the J segment 6 bases; nucleotides outside the gene matches: 13. Sequenced input: peripheral blood. The V and J genes are TRBV19 and TRBJ1-2, with 10 bases that match TRBD1. This sequence was found in a woman in her sixties or seventies with acute or convalescent COVID-19. Here the CDR3 DNA reads TGTGCCAGCAAGCGTATCCTCGGGACAGGGGATGGCTACACCTTC. This gives the protein CASKRILGTGDGYTF.